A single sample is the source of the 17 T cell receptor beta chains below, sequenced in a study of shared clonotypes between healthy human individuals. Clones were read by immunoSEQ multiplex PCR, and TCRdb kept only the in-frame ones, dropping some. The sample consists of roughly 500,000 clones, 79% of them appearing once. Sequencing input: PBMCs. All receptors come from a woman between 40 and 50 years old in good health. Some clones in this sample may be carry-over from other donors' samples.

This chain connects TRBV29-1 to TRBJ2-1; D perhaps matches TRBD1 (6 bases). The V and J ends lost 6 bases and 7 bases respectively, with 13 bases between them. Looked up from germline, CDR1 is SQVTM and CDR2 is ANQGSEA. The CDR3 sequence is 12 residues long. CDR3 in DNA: TGCAGCGTAGGGACAACGTCTAATGAGCAGTTCTTC. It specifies CSVGTTSNEQFF.

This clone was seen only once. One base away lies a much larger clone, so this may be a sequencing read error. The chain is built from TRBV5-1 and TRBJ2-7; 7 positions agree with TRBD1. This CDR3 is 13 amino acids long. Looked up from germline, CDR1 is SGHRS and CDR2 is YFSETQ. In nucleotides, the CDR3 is TGCGCCAGCAGCTCTTCAGGGGGTTACGGGCAGTACTTC. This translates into CASSSSGGYGQYF.

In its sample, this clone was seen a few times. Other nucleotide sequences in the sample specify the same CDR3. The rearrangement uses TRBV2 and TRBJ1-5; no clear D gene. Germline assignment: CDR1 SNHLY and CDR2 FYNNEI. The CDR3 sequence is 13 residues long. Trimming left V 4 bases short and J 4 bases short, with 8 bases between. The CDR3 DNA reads TGTGCCAGCAGTGGGACGGGGAATCAGCCCCAGCATTTT. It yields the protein CASSGTGNQPQHF.

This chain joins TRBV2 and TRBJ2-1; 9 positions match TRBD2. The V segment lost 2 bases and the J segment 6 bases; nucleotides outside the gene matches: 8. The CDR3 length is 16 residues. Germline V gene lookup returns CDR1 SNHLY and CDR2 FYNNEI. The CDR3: CASSEFGSGSSNEQFF. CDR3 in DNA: TGTGCCAGCAGTGAATTCGGTAGCGGGAGCTCCAATGAGCAGTTCTTC.

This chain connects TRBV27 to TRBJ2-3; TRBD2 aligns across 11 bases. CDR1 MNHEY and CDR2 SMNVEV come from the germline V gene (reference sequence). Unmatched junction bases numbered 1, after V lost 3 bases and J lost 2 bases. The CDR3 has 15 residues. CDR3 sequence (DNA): TGTGCCAGCAGTTTTAGCGGGAGGGCCACAGATACGCAGTATTTT. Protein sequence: CASSFSGRATDTQYF.

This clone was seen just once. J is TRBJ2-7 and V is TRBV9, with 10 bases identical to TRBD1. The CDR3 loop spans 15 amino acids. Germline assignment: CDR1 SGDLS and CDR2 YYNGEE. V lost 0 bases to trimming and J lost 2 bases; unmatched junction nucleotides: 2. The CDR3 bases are TGTGCCAGCAGCGTAGCTGGGACAGGGGCCTACGAGCAGTACTTC. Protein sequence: CASSVAGTGAYEQYF.

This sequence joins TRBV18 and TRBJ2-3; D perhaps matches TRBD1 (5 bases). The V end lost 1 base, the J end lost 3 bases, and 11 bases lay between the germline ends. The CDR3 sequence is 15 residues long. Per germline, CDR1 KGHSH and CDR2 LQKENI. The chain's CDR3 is CASSPLTGITDTQYF. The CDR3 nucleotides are TGTGCCAGCTCACCACTTACAGGAATTACAGATACGCAGTATTTT.

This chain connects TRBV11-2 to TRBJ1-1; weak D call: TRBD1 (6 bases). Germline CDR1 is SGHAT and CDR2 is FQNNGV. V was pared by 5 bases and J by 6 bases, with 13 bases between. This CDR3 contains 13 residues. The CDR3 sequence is CASSPRGGPEAFF. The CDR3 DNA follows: TGTGCCAGCAGCCCCCGGGGGGGCCCTGAAGCTTTCTTT.

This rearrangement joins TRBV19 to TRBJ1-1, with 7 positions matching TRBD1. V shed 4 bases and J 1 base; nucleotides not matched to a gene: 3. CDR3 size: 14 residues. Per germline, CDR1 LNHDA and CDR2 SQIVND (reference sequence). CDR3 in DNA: TGTGCCAGTAGTACCAGGACAGGGAACACTGAAGCTTTCTTT. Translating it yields CASSTRTGNTEAFF.

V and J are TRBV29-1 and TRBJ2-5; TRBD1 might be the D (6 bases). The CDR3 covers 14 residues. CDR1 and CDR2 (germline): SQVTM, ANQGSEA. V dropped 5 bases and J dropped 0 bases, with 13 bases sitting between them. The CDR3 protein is CSVFGTPYQETQYF. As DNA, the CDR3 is TGCAGCGTTTTCGGGACACCGTACCAAGAGACCCAGTACTTC.

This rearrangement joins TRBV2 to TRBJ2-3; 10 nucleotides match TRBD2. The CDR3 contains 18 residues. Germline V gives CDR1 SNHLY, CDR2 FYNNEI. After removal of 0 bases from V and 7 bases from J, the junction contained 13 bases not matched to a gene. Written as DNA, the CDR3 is TGTGCCAGCAGTGAAGCGGCCGGGGCTAGCGGGAGAAGGTATACGCAGTATTTT. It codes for CASSEAAGASGRRYTQYF. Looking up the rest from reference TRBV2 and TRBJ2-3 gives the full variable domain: EPEVTQTPSHQVTQMGQEVILRCVPISNHLYFYWYRQILGQKVEFLVSFYNNEISEKSEIFDDQFSVERPDGSNFTLKIRSTKLEDSAMYFCASSEAAGASGRRYTQYFGPGTRLTVL.

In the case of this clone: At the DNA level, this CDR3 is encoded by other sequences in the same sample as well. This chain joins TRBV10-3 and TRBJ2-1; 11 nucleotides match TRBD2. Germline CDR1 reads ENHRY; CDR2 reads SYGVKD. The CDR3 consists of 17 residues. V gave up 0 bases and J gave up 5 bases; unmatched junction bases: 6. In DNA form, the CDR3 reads TGTGCCATCAGTGAGTCCATTGGGACTAGCGGAAACAATGAGCAGTTCTTC. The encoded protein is CAISESIGTSGNNEQFF.

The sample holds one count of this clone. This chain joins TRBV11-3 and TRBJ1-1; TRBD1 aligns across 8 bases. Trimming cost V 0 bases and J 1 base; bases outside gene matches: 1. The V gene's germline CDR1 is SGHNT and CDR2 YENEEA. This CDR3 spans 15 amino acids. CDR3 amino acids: CASSLDGTGNTEAFF. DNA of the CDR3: TGTGCCAGCAGCTTAGATGGGACAGGGAACACTGAAGCTTTCTTT.

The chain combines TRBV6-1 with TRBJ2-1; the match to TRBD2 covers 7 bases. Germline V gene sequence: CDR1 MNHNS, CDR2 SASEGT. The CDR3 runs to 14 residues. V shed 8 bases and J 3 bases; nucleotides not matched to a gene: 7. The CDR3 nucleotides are TGTGCCAGCCACGGGACTAACTACTACAATGAGCAGTTCTTC. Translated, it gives CASHGTNYYNEQFF.

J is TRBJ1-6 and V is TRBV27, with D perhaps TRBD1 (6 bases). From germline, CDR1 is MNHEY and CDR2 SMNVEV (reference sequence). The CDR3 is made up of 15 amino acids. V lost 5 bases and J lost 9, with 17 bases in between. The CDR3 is CASSTQTVGASPLHF. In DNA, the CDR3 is TGTGCCAGCAGTACACAGACAGTGGGGGCTTCACCCCTCCACTTT.

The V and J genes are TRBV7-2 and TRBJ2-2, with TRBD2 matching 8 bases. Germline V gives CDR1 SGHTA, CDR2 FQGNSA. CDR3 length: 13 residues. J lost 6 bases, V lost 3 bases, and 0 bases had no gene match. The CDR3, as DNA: TGTGCCAGCAGCTTCGGGAGGGCCGGGGAGCTGTTTTTT. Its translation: CASSFGRAGELFF.

The CDR3 DNA is TGTGCCAGCAGCTTAGGCCTATTTACCAACGAGCAGTACTTC. It codes for CASSLGLFTNEQYF. The chain recombines TRBV7-2 with TRBJ2-7, with D unresolved. Trimming pared 1 base from V and 5 bases from J, leaving 12 bases between. Germline CDR1 reads SGHTA; CDR2 reads FQGNSA. The CDR3 is made up of 14 amino acids. The full variable domain, completed using reference TRBV7-2 and TRBJ2-7, is GAGVSQSPSNKVTEKGKDVELRCDPISGHTALYWYRQSLGQGLEFLIYFQGNSAPDKSGLPSDRFSAERTGGSVSTLTIQRTQQEDSAVYLCASSLGLFTNEQYFGPGTRLTVT.